The 26 T cell receptor beta chains in this list originate from one sample, sequenced in a study of T cells in Graves' hyperthyroidism and ophthalmopathy. Amplification targeted TCR beta CDR3 regions from RNA transcripts. Primed by the HTBI set, a first-round RT-PCR was run on the TCR CDR3. TCRdb used MiXCR to reprocess the multiplex PCR reads, holding one entry per CDR3 protein. This sample carries about 660,000 distinct CDR3 sequences, 45% of them seen once, and the ten largest clones take about 7.7%. Sample: peripheral blood or thyroid tissue (not recorded which). The receptors originated from an adult man with Graves' disease, either hyperthyroidism or ophthalmopathy (not recorded which).

The rearrangement links TRBV20-1 to TRBJ1-1, with a possible D match to TRBD1 (5 bases). The CDR3 is 14 residues long. CDR1 and CDR2 from the germline V gene are DFQATT and SNEGSKA (reference sequence). Trimming left V 3 bases short and J 0 bases short, with 11 bases between. The CDR3 reads CSARRGGMNTEAFF. The DNA of the CDR3 is TGCAGTGCTAGGAGGGGTGGAATGAACACTGAAGCTTTCTTT.

The chain links TRBV7-9 to TRBJ1-1; a possible D gene is TRBD1 (5 bases). With 5 bases removed from V and 6 bases from J, the gap between germline ends came to 25 bases. The CDR3 length is 17 residues. Germline CDR1 SEHNR, CDR2 FQNEAQ (reference sequence). For the CDR3, the DNA is TGTGCCAGCAGCGCCGCTCACGGGGGACTCTCCCCCGCTGAAGCTTTCTTT. It encodes CASSAAHGGLSPAEAFF.

The J gene is TRBJ1-2, the V gene TRBV10-3, with D perhaps matching TRBD1 (5 bases). CDR1 and CDR2 from the germline V gene are ENHRY and SYGVKD. V was shortened by 6 bases and J by 7 bases, with 15 bases between the two germline ends. There are 13 residues in the CDR3. This chain's CDR3 is CAISAGGAGGYTF. In nucleotides, the CDR3 is TGTGCCATCAGCGCCGGGGGTGCGGGTGGCTACACCTTC.

Of note for this clonotype: Possible read error: a much larger clone is one base away. Likely a read error: the CDR3 ends without its conserved phenylalanine or tryptophan. This sequence joins TRBV7-9 and TRBJ1-1, with D uncertain. The length of the CDR3 is 13 residues. The V end was cut by 6 bases, the J end by 5 bases, with 13 bases between. Germline V gives CDR1 SEHNR, CDR2 FQNEAQ (reference sequence). CDR3 DNA: TGTGCCAGCAGTCGACGGTGGGAGACTGAAGCTTTCCTT. This encodes CASSRRWETEAFL.

This clonotype was detected many times. This sequence joins TRBV6-1 and TRBJ1-2, with D perhaps TRBD1 (6 bases). The CDR3 sequence is 16 residues long. Trimming removed 4 bases from V and 4 bases from J, with 19 bases in between. Germline CDR1 reads MNHNS; CDR2 reads SASEGT. CDR3 nucleotide sequence: TGTGCCAGCAGTGGGACCGGGACACTCACCGTCTATGGCTACACCTTC. Protein sequence: CASSGTGTLTVYGYTF.

This clonotype was seen a few times. V usage is TRBV5-1 and J usage is TRBJ2-2; no firm D call. CDR1 and CDR2 from the germline V gene are SGHRS and YFSETQ. Trimming left V 0 bases short and J 0 bases short, with 9 bases between. The CDR3 consists of 16 residues. CDR3 nucleotides: TGCGCCAGCAGCTTGGTGCGAGCGACGAACACCGGGGAGCTGTTTTTT. As protein: CASSLVRATNTGELFF.

Turning to this clonotype: Mismatch with germline at one junction end may stem from a read error. This chain uses TRBV7-2 with TRBJ1-5; D gene unclear. Germline V lookup: CDR1 SGHTA, CDR2 FQGNSA. This CDR3 contains 17 residues. CDR3 nucleotide sequence: TGTGCCAGCAGCTTAGTAGGTCGGCAAGATAGCAAACAGCCCCAGCATTTT. Translated: CASSLVGRQDSKQPQHF.

V and J are TRBV29-1 and TRBJ1-6, with 10 bases identical to TRBD1. Germline lookup yields CDR1 SQVTM and CDR2 ANQGSEA. The CDR3 is made up of 13 amino acids. V dropped 6 bases and J dropped 8; count of bases not matched to a gene: 4. For the CDR3, the DNA is TGCAGCGTAGCCGGGACAGGGGATTCACCCCTCCACTTT. Translating gives CSVAGTGDSPLHF.

This clonotype was observed a single time. The germline gene is not matched at one end of the junction; a read error may be the cause. V gene TRBV6-5 combines with J gene TRBJ1-1; D is unclear. Germline assignment: CDR1 MNHEY and CDR2 SVGAGI. The CDR3 totals 14 residues. The CDR3 protein is CAISYKGRSTEAFF. The CDR3 DNA follows: TGTGCCATCAGTTACAAAGGGAGAAGCACTGAAGCTTTCTTT.

J is TRBJ1-5 and V is TRBV7-9, with D unclear. CDR3 length: 15 residues. V gave up 5 bases and J gave up 2 bases, with 13 bases separating them. Germline lookup yields CDR1 SEHNR and CDR2 FQNEAQ (reference sequence). CDR3 residues: CASSQEEAGNQPQHF. The DNA of the CDR3 is TGTGCCAGCAGCCAAGAAGAGGCAGGCAATCAGCCCCAGCATTTT.

Concerning this clonotype itself: This clone may be a read error of a much larger clone one base away. Here the CDR3 omits its conserved ending phenylalanine or tryptophan, so a read error is the likely source. The rearrangement joins TRBV10-3 to TRBJ1-1; 10 bases line up with TRBD1. The germline gives CDR1 ENHRY, CDR2 SYGVKD. V was pared by 7 bases and J by 5 bases, with 13 bases of the junction left unmatched. CDR3 length: 16 residues. DNA for the CDR3: TGTGCCATCAACCCCGACAGGGGGCCCTCACGGACTGAAGCTTTCTCT. It specifies CAINPDRGPSRTEAFS.

CDR3 DNA sequence: TGTGCCAGCACCAAAAGTGGAAGCGGGGGGGGCTACGAGCAGTACTTC. Residues: CASTKSGSGGGYEQYF. This chain uses TRBV7-2 with TRBJ2-7; 10 bases agree with TRBD2. The CDR3 is made up of 16 amino acids. Per germline, CDR1 SGHTA and CDR2 FQGNSA. The ends lost 7 bases at V and 3 bases at J; junction bases unmatched: 12. Combining the CDR3 with reference TRBV7-2 and TRBJ2-7 gives the whole variable domain GAGVSQSPSNKVTEKGKDVELRCDPISGHTALYWYRQSLGQGLEFLIYFQGNSAPDKSGLPSDRFSAERTGGSVSTLTIQRTQQEDSAVYLCASTKSGSGGGYEQYFGPGTRLTVT.

The CDR3 DNA reads as TGCAGCAGGTTGGGACAGATGAACACTGAAGCTTTCTTT. As protein: CSRLGQMNTEAFF. This chain joins TRBV29-1 and TRBJ1-1, with 7 nucleotides matching TRBD1. In germline, CDR1 is SQVTM, CDR2 ANQGSEA. CDR3 length: 13 residues. V was pared by 8 bases and J by 0 bases, with 6 bases of the junction left unmatched.

The genes are TRBV10-3 and TRBJ1-2, with D possibly TRBD1 on 5 matching bases. V was trimmed by 8 bases and J by 7 bases, leaving 17 bases between them. The CDR3 spans 13 residues. Germline lookup yields CDR1 ENHRY and CDR2 SYGVKD. In DNA form, the CDR3 reads TGTGCCATCGGTGTGGGCAGGGATAGTGGCTACACCTTC. Protein product: CAIGVGRDSGYTF.

The V gene is TRBV24-1, the J gene TRBJ1-5, with 7 bases fitting TRBD1. This CDR3 contains 13 residues. Looked up from germline, CDR1 is KGHDR and CDR2 is SFDVKD. The CDR3 loop reads CARPQGVNQPQHF. As DNA, the CDR3 is TGTGCTAGACCCCAGGGGGTGAATCAGCCCCAGCATTTT.

The chain uses TRBV15 and TRBJ1-4, with TRBD1 as a possible D gene (5 bases). The germline CDR1 and CDR2 sequences are LNHNV and YYDKDF (reference sequence). The CDR3 runs 19 residues. Trimming removed 1 base at V and 7 bases at J, with 25 bases between. CDR3 sequence reads: CATSRVPPGMFSAGEKLFF. The DNA for the CDR3 is TGTGCCACCAGCAGAGTGCCCCCAGGGATGTTTTCCGCGGGTGAAAAACTGTTTTTT.

This chain uses TRBV19 with TRBJ1-2; possible D gene TRBD1, 5 bases. CDR1 and CDR2 from the germline V gene are LNHDA and SQIVND (reference sequence). V lost 7 bases, J lost 0 bases, and 12 bases lay in between. The CDR3 consists of 14 residues. CDR3 bases: TGTGCCAGTATTGAGGGGAGAGCTAACTATGGCTACACCTTC. The encoded protein is CASIEGRANYGYTF.

This chain links TRBV19 with TRBJ2-7, with TRBD1 matching 7 bases. J was trimmed by 5 bases and V by 3 bases; bases with no gene match: 7. Germline lookup yields CDR1 LNHDA and CDR2 SQIVND (reference sequence). This CDR3 spans 14 amino acids. The CDR3, as DNA: TGTGCCAGTAGTATGGGAGCCACAGGGGACGAGCAGTACTTC. Amino acid sequence: CASSMGATGDEQYF. The full variable domain, its missing parts supplied by reference TRBV19 and TRBJ2-7, is DGGITQSPKYLFRKEGQNVTLSCEQNLNHDAMYWYRQDPGQGLRLIYYSQIVNDFQKGDIAEGYSVSREKKESFPLTVTSAQKNPTAFYLCASSMGATGDEQYFGPGTRLTVT.

The CDR3 region is CSARSGNGETQYF. For the CDR3, the DNA is TGCAGTGCTAGATCAGGGAACGGAGAGACCCAGTACTTC. The J gene is TRBJ2-5, the V gene TRBV20-1, with D maybe TRBD1 (5 bases). Germline V lookup: CDR1 DFQATT, CDR2 SNEGSKA (reference sequence). Trimming removed 2 bases at V and 4 bases at J, with 11 bases between. The CDR3 loop spans 13 amino acids.

In its sample, this clonotype was seen a few times. J is TRBJ2-5 and V is TRBV11-2, with 8 positions matching TRBD1. V lost 5 bases, J lost 5 bases, and 7 bases stayed unmatched. Germline lookup yields CDR1 SGHAT and CDR2 FQNNGV. The CDR3 is made up of 14 amino acids. The CDR3 loop reads CASSQWTGRETQYF. CDR3 nucleotide sequence: TGTGCCAGCAGCCAATGGACAGGGAGGGAGACCCAGTACTTC.

The chain recombines TRBV7-2 with TRBJ1-4; the D gene is possibly TRBD1 (5 bases). CDR1 is SGHTA, CDR2 FQGNSA, per germline. V was cut by 5 bases and J by 6 bases, with 10 bases left in between. This CDR3 contains 13 residues. The CDR3 bases are TGTGCCAGCAGCGGAGGGACGCATGAAAAACTGTTTTTT. Its protein is CASSGGTHEKLFF.

The chain combines TRBV5-4 with TRBJ2-2; 13 positions match TRBD2. CDR3 length: 17 amino acids. Germline trimming cut 4 bases from V and 6 bases from J; bases unmatched to any gene: 9. Germline CDR1 is SGHNT and CDR2 is YYREEE (reference sequence). The DNA of the CDR3 is TGTGCCAGCAGCGTAGGACTAGCGGGAGTGAAGGCCGGGGAGCTGTTTTTT. It is translated as CASSVGLAGVKAGELFF. Full variable domain (missing parts from reference TRBV5-4 and TRBJ2-2): ETGVTQSPTHLIKTRGQQVTLRCSSQSGHNTVSWYQQALGQGPQFIFQYYREEENGRGNFPPRFSGLQFPNYSSELNVNALELDDSALYLCASSVGLAGVKAGELFFGEGSRLTVL.

This rearrangement joins TRBV29-1 to TRBJ1-2, with 11 bases matching TRBD1. After removal of 8 bases from V and 8 bases from J, the junction contained 19 bases not matched to a gene. Germline V gene data show CDR1 as SQVTM and CDR2 as ANQGSEA. The CDR3 length is 16 residues. The CDR3 protein is CSSYSRPGQGGRGYTF. As DNA, the CDR3 is TGCAGCAGTTACTCTCGACCGGGACAGGGGGGACGGGGCTACACCTTC.

This clonotype came up a few times. The chain links TRBV7-2 to TRBJ1-1; possibly TRBD1 for D (5 bases). The CDR3 length is 15 residues. Germline CDR1 is SGHTA and CDR2 is FQGNSA. Between the trimmed V and J ends, which lost 2 bases and 1 base, there was a span of 11 bases. This chain's CDR3 is CASSLMPQGNTEAFF. CDR3 DNA sequence: TGTGCCAGCAGCTTAATGCCCCAGGGGAACACTGAAGCTTTCTTT.

The chain links TRBV7-3 to TRBJ1-6; D uncertain. Between the trimmed V and J ends, which lost 3 bases and 7 bases, there was a span of 7 bases. Germline V CDR1 and CDR2: SGHTA, FQGTGA. The CDR3 is 13 residues long. This CDR3 is CASSLVPNSPLHF. The CDR3 DNA follows: TGTGCCAGCAGCTTGGTCCCGAATTCACCCCTCCACTTT.

J is TRBJ2-7 and V is TRBV7-9; 9 nucleotides line up with TRBD1. V trimming: 2 bases; J trimming: 3 bases; junction bases outside the gene matches: 5. The CDR3 is 15 amino acids. Germline CDR1 and CDR2: SEHNR and FQNEAQ (reference sequence). This CDR3 reads CASSLSTTGGYEQYF. The CDR3 region has the DNA TGTGCCAGCAGCTTATCGACGACAGGGGGCTACGAGCAGTACTTC.